The 8 T cell receptor beta chains in this list originate from one sample, sequenced in a study of Graves' ophthalmopathy and Graves' hyperthyroidism. The sequenced template was RNA, covering the TCR beta CDR3 region. HTBI primers were used in a first-round RT-PCR, which preceded a second-round multiplex PCR. TCRdb recomputed calls from the multiplex PCR reads with MiXCR, one row per CDR3 protein. The table records some 210,000 distinct CDR3 sequences, over 25% of them present only once. Sequencing was carried out using peripheral blood. All receptors come from a man aged 45-60 years with Graves' ophthalmopathy.

The table lists this clonotype with many counts. The CDR3 here is CASTIAGGTYEQYF. In DNA form, the CDR3 reads TGTGCCAGCACCATCGCCGGAGGGACCTACGAGCAGTACTTC. This chain connects TRBV6-5 to TRBJ2-7; tentative D call: TRBD2 (6 bases). The CDR3 is 14 amino acids. Germline lookup yields CDR1 MNHEY and CDR2 SVGAGI. The V and J ends lost 7 bases and 2 bases respectively, with 15 bases between them.

The rearrangement links TRBV6-7 to TRBJ2-5, with D hard to call. TRBV6-7 belongs to the ORF category, with a function that is uncertain. The CDR3 covers 12 residues. Trimming left V 5 bases short and J 5 bases short, with 9 bases between. The CDR3 DNA reads as TGTGCCAGCAGTGGGGTTGGCGAGACCCAGTACTTC. Translating it yields CASSGVGETQYF.

The table lists this clonotype with many counts. J is TRBJ1-6 and V is TRBV3-1; no clear D gene. CDR3 length equals 15 residues. Germline CDR1 and CDR2: LGHDT and YNNKEL (reference sequence). The V end was cut by 0 bases, the J end by 7 bases, with 10 bases between. The CDR3 is CASSQDQSNNSPLHF. The CDR3 DNA reads as TGTGCCAGCAGCCAAGATCAGAGTAACAATTCACCCCTCCACTTT.

This clonotype was seen many times. The chain recombines TRBV6-1 with TRBJ1-1; D is possibly TRBD1 (5 bases). Germline CDR1 and CDR2: MNHNS and SASEGT. V lost 6 bases and J lost 1, with 18 bases in between. There are 16 residues in the CDR3. In DNA, the CDR3 is TGTGCCAGCAGGCCCAAATGGGGGGGAGAGAACACTGAAGCTTTCTTT. Amino acid sequence: CASRPKWGGENTEAFF.

This clonotype occurred many times. The chain combines TRBV6-5 with TRBJ2-2; TRBD1 is a possible D gene (5 bases). Germline CDR1 is MNHEY and CDR2 is SVGAGI. Between the trimmed V and J ends, which lost 2 bases and 1 base, there was a span of 8 bases. This CDR3 is 15 amino acids long. The CDR3 region has the DNA TGTGCCAGCAGTTACAGGGGATTGAACACCGGGGAGCTGTTTTTT. It encodes CASSYRGLNTGELFF.

This clonotype has more than one count but fewer than ten. Here the CDR3 reads CASSYPGQGNYEQYF. The CDR3 bases are TGTGCCAGCAGTTACCCGGGACAGGGAAACTACGAGCAGTACTTC. This chain uses TRBV6-2 or TRBV6-3 with TRBJ2-7; 9 nucleotides line up with TRBD1. CDR3 size: 15 residues. From germline, CDR1 is MNHEY and CDR2 SVGEGT. Losses at the gene ends were 2 bases for V and 3 bases for J; bases not matched to a gene: 5.

This clonotype has a count of ten or more. The chain combines TRBV12-3 or TRBV12-4 with TRBJ1-5, with a possible D match to TRBD1 (6 bases). CDR3 length: 14 amino acids. Trimming shortened V by 6 bases and J by 4 bases, and 13 bases separated the two germline ends. This CDR3 reads CASSFRQANQPQHF. The CDR3 region has the DNA TGTGCCAGCAGCTTCCGACAGGCAAATCAGCCCCAGCATTTT.

The chain carries TRBV27 and TRBJ2-2; D gene unclear. Germline lookup yields CDR1 MNHEY and CDR2 SMNVEV (reference sequence). The germline V and J ends were trimmed by 10 bases and 0 bases, with 15 bases remaining between them. The CDR3 is 15 amino acids. CDR3 in amino acids: CATAMGRTNTGELFF. CDR3 nucleotide sequence: TGTGCCACCGCCATGGGCAGAACGAACACCGGGGAGCTGTTTTTT.